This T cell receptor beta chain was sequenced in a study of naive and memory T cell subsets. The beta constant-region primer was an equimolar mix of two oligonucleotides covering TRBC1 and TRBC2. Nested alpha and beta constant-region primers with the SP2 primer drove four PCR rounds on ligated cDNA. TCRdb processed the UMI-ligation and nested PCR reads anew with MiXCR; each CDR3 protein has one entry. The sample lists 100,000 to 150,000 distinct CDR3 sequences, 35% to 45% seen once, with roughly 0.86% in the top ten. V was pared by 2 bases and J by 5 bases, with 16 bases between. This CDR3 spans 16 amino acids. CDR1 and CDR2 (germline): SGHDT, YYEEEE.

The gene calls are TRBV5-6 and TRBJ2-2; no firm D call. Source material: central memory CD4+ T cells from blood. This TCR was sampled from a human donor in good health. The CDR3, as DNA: TGTGCCAGCAGCTTTTTGGTCCGGGTTGCGACCGGGGAGCTGTTTTTT. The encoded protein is CASSFLVRVATGELFF.